This TCR beta chain is from a study of T cells in Graves' hyperthyroidism and ophthalmopathy. This clonotype came up many times. TCR beta CDR3 regions were amplified from RNA. Initially, a first-round RT-PCR of the TCR CDR3 employed the HTBI primer set. TCRdb independently ran MiXCR on the multiplex PCR reads; one entry per CDR3 protein. The sample contains roughly 650,000 distinct CDR3 sequences, more than 15% of which appear only once. Germline values: CDR1 SGHNT, CDR2 YENEEA. The CDR3 spans 15 residues. J gave up 5 bases and V 5 bases, and 10 bases lay outside the gene matches. The clonotype was recovered from a woman between 35 and 50 years old with Graves' ophthalmopathy. Sequencing used blood. The rearrangement links TRBV11-3 to TRBJ2-5, with TRBD2 matching 8 bases. The DNA of the CDR3 is TGTGCCAGCAGCCTGACTAGCGCCTTAGGGGAGACCCAGTACTTC. Amino acids: CASSLTSALGETQYF.